This TCR beta chain was documented in a study of blood T cell repertoires in COVID-19. Study background: The samples span acute and convalescent COVID-19 from the United States, Italy and Spain. Nucleic acid was either cDNA or gDNA, and it came from T cells, B-cell-depleted T cells, or PBMCs.

Germline-derived CDR1 and CDR2 are KGHDR and SFDVKD. After removal of 5 bases from V and 6 bases from J, the junction contained 6 bases not matched to a gene. The CDR3 contains 14 residues. Some clones are missing from TCRdb's copy, which holds only in-frame ones; the method was immunoSEQ multiplex PCR. The table records roughly 300,000 clones, approximately 89% of them present only once. V gene TRBV24-1 combines with J gene TRBJ2-7, with TRBD2 matching over 10 bases. The receptor was isolated from a young woman with COVID-19, enrolled during active disease. The sequencing input was peripheral blood. CDR3 residues: CATSGAGLASEQYF. Written as DNA, the CDR3 is TGTGCCACCAGTGGAGCGGGACTAGCGAGCGAGCAGTACTTC.